This T cell receptor (beta chain) was captured by sequencing in a study of T cell clonality in common variable immunodeficiency. Study results and limitations: Common variable immunodeficiency TCR beta sequences reportedly had fewer deletions and N-nucleotide insertions.

V was pared by 6 bases and J by 4 bases, with 13 bases between. Per germline, CDR1 MGHDK and CDR2 SYGVNS. This CDR3 has 13 residues. For this clone: The antigen is unknown. The read gets to within 3 residues of the CDR3 end, and the germline J gene fills in the rest.

Method: immunoSEQ multiplex PCR; TCRdb's copy keeps in-frame clones and lacks some. In total the sample includes fewer than 70,000 clones, none of them seen once. The chain has TRBV25-1 and TRBJ2-7; TRBD1 might be the D (5 bases). This clonotype was sampled from a person aged 18 to 75 in good health. The sequenced material came from peripheral blood mononuclear cells. The CDR3 loop reads CASRPSGIYEQYF. CDR3 DNA (partial): TGTGCCAGCAGACCATCAGGGATTTACGAG.